This paragraph reports one T cell receptor beta chain. Its specificity is unknown. This sample was included in a study of blood T cells in healthy people across ages. The study, taken as a whole, reports: Naive T cell percentage showed a strong correlation with the diversity of TCR beta.

V was shortened by 5 bases and J by 0 bases, with 15 bases between the two germline ends. CDR1 and CDR2 from the germline V gene are DFQATT and SNEGSKA (reference sequence). The CDR3 consists of 15 residues. Donors gave roughly 10 milliliters of peripheral blood apiece. Researchers report isolating at least 6 million PBMCs per sample. Sample-barcoded 5' priming and a J-beta primer mix drove a second PCR of about 6 to 12 cycles. Sequencing yielded, for each sample, at least 2.5 million paired-end reads carrying CDR3. TCRdb itself ran the 5' RACE reads through MiXCR, one entry per CDR3 protein. The sample shows about 670,000 distinct CDR3 sequences, less than 45% of them seen only once.

This receptor was taken from an elderly man in good health. Material for sequencing was blood. The chain employs TRBV20-1 and TRBJ2-3, with D possibly being TRBD2 (6 bases). The CDR3 loop reads CSALPRRGSTDTQYF. In nucleotides, the CDR3 is TGCAGTGCTCTTCCTAGGAGGGGCAGCACAGATACGCAGTATTTT.